This TCR beta chain was recorded in a study of T cells after yellow fever vaccination. This clonotype was seen repeatedly, ten times or more. TCRdb re-derived calls from the 5' RACE reads in MiXCR, one entry per CDR3 protein. The repertoire includes hundreds of thousands of distinct CDR3 sequences, around 3.9% of them detected once, and 23% sits in the top ten. The starting material was PBMCs, obtained on the day of the yellow fever booster vaccination. The sequence came from a man younger than 35 who received the YFV17D yellow fever vaccine.

The CDR3 here is CASSYRATYEQYF. Here the CDR3 DNA reads TGTGCCAGCAGTTACAGGGCTACCTACGAGCAGTACTTC. The rearrangement joins TRBV6-5 to TRBJ2-7; D remains unclear. Trimming cost V 2 bases and J 2 bases, with 7 bases left between them. The CDR3 runs to 13 residues. In germline, CDR1 is MNHEY, CDR2 SVGAGI.